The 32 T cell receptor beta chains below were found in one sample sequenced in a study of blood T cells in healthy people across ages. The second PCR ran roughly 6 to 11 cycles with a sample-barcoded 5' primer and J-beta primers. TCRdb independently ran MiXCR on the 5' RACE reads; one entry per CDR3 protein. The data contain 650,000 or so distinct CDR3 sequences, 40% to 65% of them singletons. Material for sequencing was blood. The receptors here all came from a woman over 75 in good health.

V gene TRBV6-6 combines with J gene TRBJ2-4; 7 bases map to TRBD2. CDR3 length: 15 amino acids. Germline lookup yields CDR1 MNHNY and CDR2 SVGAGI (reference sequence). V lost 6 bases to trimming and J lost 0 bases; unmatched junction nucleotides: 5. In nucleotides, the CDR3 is TGTGCCAGCAGAACAGCGGGGTTAGCCAAAAACATTCAGTACTTC. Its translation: CASRTAGLAKNIQYF.

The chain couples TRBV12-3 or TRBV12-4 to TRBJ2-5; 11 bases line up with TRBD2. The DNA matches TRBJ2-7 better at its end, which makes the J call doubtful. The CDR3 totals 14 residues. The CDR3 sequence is CASSISGGAAEQYF. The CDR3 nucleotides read TGTGCCAGCAGTATTAGCGGGGGGGCCGCCGAGCAGTACTTC.

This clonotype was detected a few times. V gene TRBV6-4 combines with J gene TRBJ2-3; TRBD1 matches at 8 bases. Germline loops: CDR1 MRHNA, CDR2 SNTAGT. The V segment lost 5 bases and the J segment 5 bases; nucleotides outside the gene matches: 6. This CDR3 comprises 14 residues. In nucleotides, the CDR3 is TGTGCCAGCAGTACCGGACAGGGAGAAGATACGCAGTATTTT. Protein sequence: CASSTGQGEDTQYF.

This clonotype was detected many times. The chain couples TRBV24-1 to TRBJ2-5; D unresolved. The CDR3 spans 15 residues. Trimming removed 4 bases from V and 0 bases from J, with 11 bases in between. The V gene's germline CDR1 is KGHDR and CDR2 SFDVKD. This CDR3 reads CATSDPLRHQETQYF. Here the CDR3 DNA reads TGTGCCACCAGTGACCCCTTACGGCACCAAGAGACCCAGTACTTC.

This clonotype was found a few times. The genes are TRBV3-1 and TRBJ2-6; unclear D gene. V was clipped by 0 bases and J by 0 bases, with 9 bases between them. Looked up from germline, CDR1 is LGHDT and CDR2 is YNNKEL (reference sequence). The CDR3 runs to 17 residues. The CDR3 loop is CASSQDHTGSGANVLTF. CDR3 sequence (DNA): TGTGCCAGCAGCCAAGACCACACTGGCTCTGGGGCCAACGTCCTGACTTTC.

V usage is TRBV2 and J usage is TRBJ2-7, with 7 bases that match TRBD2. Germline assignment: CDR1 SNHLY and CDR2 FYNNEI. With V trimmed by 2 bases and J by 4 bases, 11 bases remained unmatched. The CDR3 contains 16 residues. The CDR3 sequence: CASSELILGRGYEQYF. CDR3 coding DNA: TGTGCCAGCAGTGAACTGATCTTAGGGCGGGGGTACGAGCAGTACTTC.

The CDR3 nucleotides read TGTGCCACCAGTGCCCCCCGGGACAGAAGCAATGAGCAGTTCTTC. Translation gives CATSAPRDRSNEQFF. The rearrangement uses TRBV24-1 and TRBJ2-1; 7 positions agree with TRBD1. Germline V gives CDR1 KGHDR, CDR2 SFDVKD. V shed 5 bases, J shed 6 bases, and the junction held 9 bases outside the gene matches. This CDR3 is built from 15 residues.

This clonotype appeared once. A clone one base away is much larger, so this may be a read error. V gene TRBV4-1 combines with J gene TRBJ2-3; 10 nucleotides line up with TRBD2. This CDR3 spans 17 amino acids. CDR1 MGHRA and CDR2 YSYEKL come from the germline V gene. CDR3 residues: CASSQEWTSGLTDAQYF. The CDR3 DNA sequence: TGCGCCAGCAGCCAAGAATGGACTAGCGGCCTCACAGATGCGCAGTATTTT.

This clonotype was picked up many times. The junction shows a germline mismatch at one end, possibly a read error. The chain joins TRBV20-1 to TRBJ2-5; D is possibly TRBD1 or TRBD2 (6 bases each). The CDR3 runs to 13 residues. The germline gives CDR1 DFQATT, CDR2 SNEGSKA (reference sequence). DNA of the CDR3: TGCATTGCTAGAGCACAGGGAGGAGAGACCCAGTACTTC. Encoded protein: CIARAQGGETQYF.

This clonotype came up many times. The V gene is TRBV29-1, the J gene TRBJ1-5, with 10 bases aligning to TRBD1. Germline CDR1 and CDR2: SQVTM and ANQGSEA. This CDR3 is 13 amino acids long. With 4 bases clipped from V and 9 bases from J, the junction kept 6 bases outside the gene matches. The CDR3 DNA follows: TGCAGCGTTGCCGGACAGGGGGGTTGGCCCCAGCATTTT. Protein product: CSVAGQGGWPQHF.

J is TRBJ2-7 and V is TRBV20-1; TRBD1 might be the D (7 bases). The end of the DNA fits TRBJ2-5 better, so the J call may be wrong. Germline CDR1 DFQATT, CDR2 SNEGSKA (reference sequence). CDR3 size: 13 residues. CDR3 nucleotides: TGCAGCGCACCCCCGACAGGGAGGGAGACCCAGTACTTC. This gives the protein CSAPPTGRETQYF.

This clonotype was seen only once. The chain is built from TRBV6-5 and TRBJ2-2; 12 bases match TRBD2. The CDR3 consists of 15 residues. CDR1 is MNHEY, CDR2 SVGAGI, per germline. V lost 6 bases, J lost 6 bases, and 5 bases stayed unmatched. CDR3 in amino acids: CASSPSGRAPGELFF. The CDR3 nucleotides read TGTGCCAGCAGCCCTAGCGGGAGGGCCCCCGGGGAGCTGTTTTTT.

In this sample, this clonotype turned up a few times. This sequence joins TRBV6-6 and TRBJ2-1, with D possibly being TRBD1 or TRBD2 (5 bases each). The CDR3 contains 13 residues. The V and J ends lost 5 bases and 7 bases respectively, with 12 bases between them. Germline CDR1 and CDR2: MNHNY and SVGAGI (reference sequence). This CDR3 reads CASSDEGLNEQFF. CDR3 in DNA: TGTGCCAGCAGTGACGAGGGGCTTAATGAGCAGTTCTTC.

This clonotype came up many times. The CDR3 DNA follows: TGCAGTGCTACCGTTGGAAGCTTCTATGGCTACACCTTC. Its protein product is CSATVGSFYGYTF. This chain connects TRBV20-1 to TRBJ1-2, with unresolved D. The CDR3 runs to 13 residues. CDR1 DFQATT and CDR2 SNEGSKA come from the germline V gene (reference sequence). Trimming stripped 4 bases from V and 4 bases from J, with 13 bases between.

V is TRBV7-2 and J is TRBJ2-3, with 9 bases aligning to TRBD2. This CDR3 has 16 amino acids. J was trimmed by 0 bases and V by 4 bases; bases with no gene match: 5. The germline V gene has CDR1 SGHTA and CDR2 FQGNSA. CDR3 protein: CASSYLAGPSTDTQYF. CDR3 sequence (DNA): TGTGCCAGCAGCTATCTAGCGGGGCCTAGCACAGATACGCAGTATTTT.

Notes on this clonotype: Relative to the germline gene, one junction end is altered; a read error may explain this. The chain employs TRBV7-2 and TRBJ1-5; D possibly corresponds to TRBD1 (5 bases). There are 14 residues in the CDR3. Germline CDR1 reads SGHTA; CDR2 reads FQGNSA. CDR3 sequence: CAGSVRGGAEPQHF. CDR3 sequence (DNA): TGTGCCGGCAGCGTCAGAGGTGGGGCGGAGCCCCAGCATTTT.

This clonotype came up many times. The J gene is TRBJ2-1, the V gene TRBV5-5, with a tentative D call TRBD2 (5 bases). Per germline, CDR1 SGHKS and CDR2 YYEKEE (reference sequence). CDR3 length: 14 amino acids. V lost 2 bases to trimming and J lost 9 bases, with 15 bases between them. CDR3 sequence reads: CASSFGAGVLEQFF. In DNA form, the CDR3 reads TGTGCCAGCAGCTTTGGAGCCGGGGTTCTTGAGCAGTTCTTC.

This chain's CDR3 is CASSLSDSAIGYGYTF. As DNA, the CDR3 is TGTGCCAGCAGTTTATCGGACAGTGCCATAGGGTATGGCTACACCTTC. The rearrangement joins TRBV28 to TRBJ1-2; TRBD1 might be the D (6 bases). This CDR3 has 16 amino acids. V was shortened by 1 base and J by 5 bases, with 17 bases between the two germline ends. Germline V gene sequence: CDR1 MDHEN, CDR2 SYDVKM.

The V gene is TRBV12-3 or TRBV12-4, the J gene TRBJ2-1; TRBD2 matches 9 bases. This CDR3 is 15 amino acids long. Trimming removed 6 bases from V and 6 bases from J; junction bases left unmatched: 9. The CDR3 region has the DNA TGTGCCAGCAGCCGATCCGGGACTAGCCTCAATGAGCAGTTCTTC. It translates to CASSRSGTSLNEQFF.

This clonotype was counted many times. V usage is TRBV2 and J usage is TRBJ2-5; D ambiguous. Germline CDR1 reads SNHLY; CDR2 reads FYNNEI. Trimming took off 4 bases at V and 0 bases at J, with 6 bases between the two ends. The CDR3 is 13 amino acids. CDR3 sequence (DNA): TGTGCCAGCAGTGGAACAGACCAAGAGACCCAGTACTTC. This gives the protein CASSGTDQETQYF. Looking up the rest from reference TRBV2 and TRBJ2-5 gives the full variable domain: EPEVTQTPSHQVTQMGQEVILRCVPISNHLYFYWYRQILGQKVEFLVSFYNNEISEKSEIFDDQFSVERPDGSNFTLKIRSTKLEDSAMYFCASSGTDQETQYFGPGTRLLVL.

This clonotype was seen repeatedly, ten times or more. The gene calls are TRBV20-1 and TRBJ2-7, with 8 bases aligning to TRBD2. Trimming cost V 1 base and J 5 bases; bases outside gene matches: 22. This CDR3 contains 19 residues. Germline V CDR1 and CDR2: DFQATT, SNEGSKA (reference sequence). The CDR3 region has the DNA TGCAGTGCTAGAGGCCCATGGCCCCTACAGGGACTAGTTAGCCACGAGCAGTACTTC. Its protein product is CSARGPWPLQGLVSHEQYF.

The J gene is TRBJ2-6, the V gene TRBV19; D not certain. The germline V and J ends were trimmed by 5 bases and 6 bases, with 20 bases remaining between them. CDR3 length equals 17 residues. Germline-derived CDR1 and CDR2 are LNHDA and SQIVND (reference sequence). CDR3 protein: CASSARSGGITANVLTF. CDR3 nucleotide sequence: TGTGCCAGTAGTGCCCGCTCGGGTGGGATTACGGCCAACGTCCTGACTTTC.

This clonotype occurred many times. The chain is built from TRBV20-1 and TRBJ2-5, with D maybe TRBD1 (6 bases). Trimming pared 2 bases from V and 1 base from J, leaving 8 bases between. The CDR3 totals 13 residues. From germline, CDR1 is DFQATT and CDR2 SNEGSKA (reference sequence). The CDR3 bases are TGCAGTGCTAGAAAGGGGGTCCAAGAGACCCAGTACTTC. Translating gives CSARKGVQETQYF.

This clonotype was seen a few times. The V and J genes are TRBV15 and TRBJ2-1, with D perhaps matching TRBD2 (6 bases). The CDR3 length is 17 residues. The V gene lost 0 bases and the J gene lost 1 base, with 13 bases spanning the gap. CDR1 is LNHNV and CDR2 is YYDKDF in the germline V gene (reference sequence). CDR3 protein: CATSREDYGASYNEQFF. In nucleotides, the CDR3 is TGTGCCACCAGCAGAGAGGACTATGGGGCATCCTACAATGAGCAGTTCTTC.

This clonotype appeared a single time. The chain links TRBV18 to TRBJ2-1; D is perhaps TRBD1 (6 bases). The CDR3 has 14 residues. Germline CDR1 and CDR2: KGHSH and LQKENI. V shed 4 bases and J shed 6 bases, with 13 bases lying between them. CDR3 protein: CASSRQGFINEQFF. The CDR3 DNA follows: TGTGCCAGCTCACGCCAGGGGTTCATCAATGAGCAGTTCTTC.

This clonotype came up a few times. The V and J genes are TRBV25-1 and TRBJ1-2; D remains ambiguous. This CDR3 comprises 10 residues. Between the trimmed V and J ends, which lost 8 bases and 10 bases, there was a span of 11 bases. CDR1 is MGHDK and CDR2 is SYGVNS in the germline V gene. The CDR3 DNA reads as TGTGCCAGCTCGGATCTGGACTACACCTTC. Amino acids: CASSDLDYTF.

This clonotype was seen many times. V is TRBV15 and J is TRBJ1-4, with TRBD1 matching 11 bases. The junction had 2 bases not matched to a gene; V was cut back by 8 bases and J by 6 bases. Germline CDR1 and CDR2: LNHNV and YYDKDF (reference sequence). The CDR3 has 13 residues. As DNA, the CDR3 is TGTGCCACCTTGGACAGGGGGCATGAAAAACTGTTTTTT. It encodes CATLDRGHEKLFF.

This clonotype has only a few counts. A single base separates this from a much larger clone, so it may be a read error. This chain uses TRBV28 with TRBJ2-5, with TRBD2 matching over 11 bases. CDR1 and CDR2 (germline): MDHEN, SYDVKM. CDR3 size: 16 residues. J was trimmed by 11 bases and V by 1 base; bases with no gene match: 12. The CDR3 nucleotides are TGTGCCAGCAGTTTATTCATAGCGGGAGGGAACAATGAGCAGTACTTC. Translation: CASSLFIAGGNNEQYF.

The CDR3 nucleotides read TGCAGTGCTCACAACCGAGACAGCCCCCAAGAGACCCAGTACTTC. Protein sequence: CSAHNRDSPQETQYF. V usage is TRBV20-1 and J usage is TRBJ2-5; tentative D call: TRBD1 (5 bases). The germline V and J ends were trimmed by 5 bases and 1 base, with 17 bases remaining between them. The length of the CDR3 is 15 residues. Germline V gene lookup returns CDR1 DFQATT and CDR2 SNEGSKA (reference sequence).

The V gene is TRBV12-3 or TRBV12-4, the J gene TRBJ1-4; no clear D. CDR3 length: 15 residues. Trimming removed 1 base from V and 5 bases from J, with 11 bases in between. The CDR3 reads CASSLVGGPNEKLFF. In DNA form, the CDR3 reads TGTGCCAGCAGTTTAGTAGGCGGACCAAATGAAAAACTGTTTTTT.

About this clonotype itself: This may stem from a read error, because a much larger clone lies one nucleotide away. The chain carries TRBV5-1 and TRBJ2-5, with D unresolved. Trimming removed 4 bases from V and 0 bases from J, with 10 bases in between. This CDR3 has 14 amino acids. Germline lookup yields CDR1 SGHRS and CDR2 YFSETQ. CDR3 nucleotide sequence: TGCGCCAGCAGCCAGAAGGGAAACCAAGAGACCCAGTACTTC. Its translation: CASSQKGNQETQYF.

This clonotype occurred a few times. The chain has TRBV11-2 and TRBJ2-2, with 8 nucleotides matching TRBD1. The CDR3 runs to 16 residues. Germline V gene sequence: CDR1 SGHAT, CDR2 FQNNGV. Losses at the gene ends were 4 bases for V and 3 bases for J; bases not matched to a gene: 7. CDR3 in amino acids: CASSSWTGQDTGELFF. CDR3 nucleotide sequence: TGTGCCAGCAGCTCTTGGACAGGGCAAGACACCGGGGAGCTGTTTTTT.